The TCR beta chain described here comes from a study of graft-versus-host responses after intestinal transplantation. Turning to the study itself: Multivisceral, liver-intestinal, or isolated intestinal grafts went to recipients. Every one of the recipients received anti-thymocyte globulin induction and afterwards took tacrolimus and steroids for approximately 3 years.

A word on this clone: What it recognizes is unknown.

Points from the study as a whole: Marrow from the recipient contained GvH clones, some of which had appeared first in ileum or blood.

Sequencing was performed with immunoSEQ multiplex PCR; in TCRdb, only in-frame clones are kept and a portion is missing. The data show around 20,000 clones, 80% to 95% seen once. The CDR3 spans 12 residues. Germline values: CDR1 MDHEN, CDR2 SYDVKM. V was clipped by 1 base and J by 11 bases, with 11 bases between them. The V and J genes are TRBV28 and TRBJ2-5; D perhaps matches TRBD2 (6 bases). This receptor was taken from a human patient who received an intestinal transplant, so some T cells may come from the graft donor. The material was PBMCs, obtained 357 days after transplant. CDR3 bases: TGTGCCAGCAGTTTATACGCTCGGGAGCAGTACTTC. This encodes CASSLYAREQYF.